Listed below are T cell receptor beta chains from one sample, sequenced in a study of T cell repertoires in cytomegalovirus infection. TCRdb processed the reads anew with MiXCR; each CDR3 protein has one entry. The sample contains 110,000 to 150,000 distinct CDR3 sequences, around 30% of which appear only once. For these receptors, no antigen is known. Material: CD8+ T cells from cultured PBMCs, obtained from culture after CMV antigen stimulation. Receptors originate from a human donor in good health (CMV status not recorded). Some clones in this sample may be carry-over from other donors' samples. CDR3s include the opening cysteine and the closing phenylalanine or tryptophan. Each record gives: clone size, V gene, J gene, D gene, CDR3 protein, CDR3 DNA. D genes are given only for firm matches. Some rows have no size entry. The others give once, few or many, or a class for an expanded clone.

.	TRBV18	TRBJ2-7	.	CASSPEDYTYEQYF	TGTGCCAGCTCACCCGAGGACTACACCTACGAGCAGTACTTC
.	TRBV27	TRBJ1-5	.	CASSAGSEPQHF	TGTGCCAGCAGTGCTGGGTCGGAGCCCCAGCATTTT
few	TRBV7-9	TRBJ2-1	TRBD1	CASSWPGQGDRSYNEQFF	TGTGCCAGCAGCTGGCCGGGACAGGGGGATAGGTCCTACAATGAGCAGTTCTTC
few	TRBV12-3/TRBV12-4	TRBJ1-5	.	CASSSIMGNQPQHF	TGTGCCAGCAGTTCCATAATGGGCAATCAGCCCCAGCATTTT
.	TRBV7-8	TRBJ1-1	.	CASSHIDYEAFF	TGTGCCAGCAGCCACATAGACTACGAAGCTTTCTTT
many	TRBV2	TRBJ2-7	.	CASSDLDTAYEQYF	TGTGCCAGCAGTGATCTGGACACCGCCTACGAGCAGTACTTC
.	TRBV23-1	TRBJ2-5	.	CASSQSAGPETQYF	TGCGCCAGCAGTCAATCGGCCGGACCAGAGACCCAGTACTTC
few	TRBV6-6	TRBJ1-1	TRBD1	CASIQGARTEAFF	TGTGCCAGCATTCAGGGGGCTAGGACTGAAGCTTTCTTT
many	TRBV3-1	TRBJ1-2	.	CASSQDPLALAGYTF	TGTGCCAGCAGCCAAGATCCTCTAGCCTTAGCCGGCTACACCTTC
few	TRBV19	TRBJ1-4	.	CASSRTDEKLFF	TGTGCCAGTAGTAGGACCGATGAAAAACTGTTTTTT
few	TRBV7-9	TRBJ1-4	.	CASSRNDGTDLEKLFF	TGTGCCAGCAGCCGCAACGACGGGACCGACCTTGAAAAACTGTTTTTT
few	TRBV12-3/TRBV12-4	TRBJ1-2	.	CASSLWVHGYTF	TGTGCCAGCAGTCTTTGGGTCCATGGCTACACCTTC
.	TRBV12-3/TRBV12-4	TRBJ2-1	.	CASRVGPTAEFF	TGTGCCAGCAGGGTCGGACCCACTGCGGAGTTCTTC
many	TRBV7-9	TRBJ1-4	.	CASSLQTGPNEKLFF	TGTGCCAGCAGCTTACAAACAGGGCCGAATGAAAAACTGTTTTTT
few	TRBV27	TRBJ1-2	.	CASSLSRNYGYTF	TGTGCCAGCAGTTTATCCAGGAACTATGGCTACACCTTC
many	TRBV29-1	TRBJ1-1	.	CSGETNGEAFF	TGCAGCGGTGAGACGAACGGTGAAGCTTTCTTT
few	TRBV2	TRBJ2-2	.	CASSESRAATGELFF	TGTGCCAGCAGTGAAAGCAGGGCGGCCACCGGGGAGCTGTTTTTT
few	TRBV13	TRBJ2-4	.	CASSLGPGSDWYKNIQYF	TGTGCCAGCAGCTTAGGACCGGGCAGCGATTGGTACAAAAACATTCAGTACTTC
.	TRBV27	TRBJ1-3	.	CASSLKGPGGENTIYF	TGTGCCAGCAGTTTAAAGGGTCCGGGAGGCGAAAACACCATATATTTT
.	TRBV4-1	TRBJ2-7	.	CVSSHPFASEDSYEQYF	TGTGTCAGCAGCCATCCTTTTGCCTCAGAAGACTCCTACGAGCAGTACTTC
.	TRBV7-3	TRBJ2-1	.	CASSLNPSEHEQFF	TGTGCCAGCAGCTTAAATCCTAGCGAACATGAGCAGTTCTTC
.	TRBV25-1	TRBJ2-2	.	CASSESVFGADGELFF	TGTGCCAGCAGTGAATCGGTCTTCGGGGCAGACGGGGAGCTGTTTTTT
.	TRBV10-3	TRBJ2-1	.	CAISESPQGANEQFF	TGTGCCATCAGTGAGTCGCCTCAGGGAGCAAATGAGCAGTTCTTC
.	TRBV6-6	TRBJ2-1	TRBD1	CASSYLQGANEQFF	TGTGCCAGCAGTTACTTACAGGGGGCGAATGAGCAGTTCTTC
few	TRBV6-6	TRBJ2-7	TRBD1	CASSQGVGSYEQYF	TGTGCCAGCAGTCAGGGGGTGGGATCCTACGAGCAGTACTTC
few	TRBV7-6	TRBJ2-7	.	CASSLGGQIEQYF	TGTGCCAGCAGCTTAGGCGGACAGATCGAGCAGTACTTC
.	TRBV28	TRBJ1-5	.	CASSSPEGGMGNQPQHF	TGTGCCAGCAGTTCTCCCGAGGGAGGGATGGGCAATCAGCCCCAGCATTTT
.	TRBV13	TRBJ2-1	.	CASSSGLTQVGEQFF	TGTGCCAGCAGCTCCGGACTAACCCAAGTGGGTGAGCAGTTCTTC
.	TRBV12-3/TRBV12-4	TRBJ2-1	TRBD1	CASSLVTGVNEQFF	TGTGCCAGCAGTTTAGTCACAGGGGTAAATGAGCAGTTCTTC
once	TRBV27	TRBJ1-5	TRBD1	CASSTRQGLYQPQHF	TGTGCCAGCAGTACCCGACAGGGTTTGTATCAGCCCCAGCATTTT
few	TRBV4-1	TRBJ2-2	.	CASSQDTSWGELFF	TGCGCCAGCAGCCAAGACACCTCTTGGGGGGAGCTGTTTTTT
.	TRBV27	TRBJ1-1	TRBD1	CASSPDRGMNTEAFF	TGTGCCAGCAGTCCAGACAGGGGGATGAACACTGAAGCTTTCTTT
many	TRBV7-9	TRBJ2-1	TRBD1	CASSPGQGFYNEQFF	TGTGCCAGCAGCCCGGGACAGGGGTTCTACAATGAGCAGTTCTTC
few	TRBV24-1	TRBJ2-1	.	CATSDSGDYNEQFF	TGTGCCACCAGTGATTCAGGGGACTACAATGAGCAGTTCTTC
.	TRBV7-8	TRBJ2-7	.	CASSPFVGGQMDEQYF	TGTGCCAGCAGCCCCTTCGTAGGGGGTCAGATGGACGAGCAGTACTTC
many	TRBV7-2	TRBJ2-1	.	CASSLAGLAPYNEQFF	TGTGCCAGCAGCTTAGCTGGTCTAGCCCCCTACAATGAGCAGTTCTTC
.	TRBV19	TRBJ1-2	TRBD1	CASSPGQGVLGYGYTF	TGTGCCAGTAGCCCGGGACAGGGGGTTTTAGGCTATGGCTACACCTTC
.	TRBV20-1	TRBJ1-1	TRBD1	CSARDRKYRQGDTEAFF	TGCAGTGCTAGAGATAGAAAGTATAGGCAGGGGGACACTGAAGCTTTCTTT
.	TRBV12-3/TRBV12-4	TRBJ1-5	.	CASSLPGNQPQHF	TGTGCCAGCAGTTTACCGGGCAATCAGCCCCAGCATTTT
few	TRBV11-3	TRBJ2-1	.	CASSFHFRGSYNEQFF	TGTGCCAGCAGCTTCCACTTTAGGGGCTCCTACAATGAGCAGTTCTTC
many	TRBV7-6	TRBJ2-3	.	CASSLAGPTDTQYF	TGTGCCAGCAGCTTAGCGGGGCCCACAGATACGCAGTATTTT
.	TRBV2	TRBJ1-1	.	CASRGGATEAFF	TGTGCCTCGAGGGGGGGGGCCACTGAAGCTTTCTTT
.	TRBV7-8	TRBJ1-4	TRBD1	CASSRTGGWNEKLFF	TGTGCCAGCAGCCGAACAGGGGGCTGGAATGAAAAACTGTTTTTT
.	TRBV27	TRBJ1-1	.	CASSLIGGGNAEAFF	TGTGCCAGCAGTCTAATTGGCGGGGGCAACGCTGAAGCTTTCTTT
few	TRBV6-5	TRBJ2-7	.	CASSYDRLGNYEQYF	TGTGCCAGCAGTTACGACAGGCTGGGAAACTACGAGCAGTACTTC
.	TRBV7-2	TRBJ2-3	TRBD2	CASSLIPVGLAGVADTQYF	TGTGCCAGCAGCTTAATCCCCGTCGGACTAGCGGGGGTAGCAGATACGCAGTATTTT
.	TRBV4-1	TRBJ2-7	.	CASSHAGGGTSRDHEQYF	TGCGCCAGCAGCCACGCCGGTGGGGGGACCTCGAGGGACCACGAGCAGTACTTC
.	TRBV29-1	TRBJ1-2	TRBD1	CSVGQGEGYGYTF	TGCAGCGTGGGACAGGGGGAAGGCTATGGCTACACCTTC
.	TRBV7-9	TRBJ2-7	TRBD1	CASSYTGGEQYF	TGTGCCAGCAGCTATACAGGGGGCGAGCAGTACTTC
.	TRBV7-2	TRBJ1-1	.	CASSLTVGSMNTEAFF	TGTGCCAGCAGCTTAACTGTGGGGTCAATGAACACTGAAGCTTTCTTT
few	TRBV19	TRBJ2-7	.	CASSAEQGLNYEQYF	TGTGCCAGTAGTGCGGAACAGGGCCTTAACTACGAGCAGTACTTC
.	TRBV27	TRBJ2-3	TRBD2	CASRWTSADTQYF	TGTGCCAGCAGATGGACTAGCGCAGATACGCAGTATTTT
few	TRBV6-2/TRBV6-3	TRBJ2-1	.	CASSIQGFYNEQFF	TGTGCCAGCAGCATACAGGGATTCTACAATGAGCAGTTCTTC
many	TRBV19	TRBJ2-4	TRBD1	CASRERGLNIQYF	TGTGCCAGTCGGGAAAGGGGGCTAAACATTCAGTACTTC